These 5 T cell receptor beta chains came from one sample sequenced in a study of cytomegalovirus exposure and HLA in healthy donors. The PCR contained 60 Vbeta and 13 Jbeta primers. This table comes from immunoSEQ multiplex PCR, and its TCRdb copy is limited to in-frame clones, with some not included. In the table there are about 99,000 clones, over 60% of which are singletons. Input material: PBMCs. These receptors all come from a male donor in good health and CMV-seropositive.

The CDR3 DNA reads as TGTGCCAGCAGCTTAGTAGCGGACAGGGTAGAGACCCAGTACTTC. Translating gives CASSLVADRVETQYF. The chain carries TRBV7-2 and TRBJ2-5; 8 bases match TRBD1. Unmatched junction bases numbered 5, after V lost 1 base and J lost 4 bases. CDR1 is SGHTA and CDR2 is FQGNSA in the germline V gene. CDR3 length: 15 residues.

The chain uses TRBV6-1 and TRBJ2-1; no definite D call. This CDR3 region has 11 residues. Germline CDR1 reads MNHNS; CDR2 reads SASEGT. The V and J ends lost 7 bases and 4 bases respectively, with 5 bases between them. CDR3 coding DNA: TGTGCCAGCAACCTATACAATGAGCAGTTCTTC. Its protein product is CASNLYNEQFF.

V gene TRBV4-3 combines with J gene TRBJ1-2; 9 nucleotides align to TRBD1. Germline trimming cut 4 bases from V and 8 bases from J; bases unmatched to any gene: 11. Germline V CDR1 and CDR2: LGHNA, YSLEER. This CDR3 comprises 15 residues. Here the CDR3 DNA reads TGCGCCAGCAGCCGTGGACAGGGGCACGTCTGGGGCTACACCTTC. Amino acids: CASSRGQGHVWGYTF.

This chain uses TRBV18 with TRBJ1-3, with D hard to call. Trimming took 0 bases from V and 1 from J, leaving 10 bases between them. CDR3 length: 16 amino acids. Germline V lookup: CDR1 KGHSH, CDR2 LQKENI. CDR3 sequence (DNA): TGTGCCAGCTCACCACCGCATGAGATATCTGGAAACACCATATATTTT. Protein product: CASSPPHEISGNTIYF. Combining the CDR3 with reference TRBV18 and TRBJ1-3 gives the whole variable domain NAGVMQNPRHLVRRRGQEARLRCSPMKGHSHVYWYRQLPEEGLKFMVYLQKENIIDESGMPKERFSAEFPKEGPSILRIQQVVRGDSAAYFCASSPPHEISGNTIYFGEGSWLTVV.

This clone was seen more than once but under ten times. J is TRBJ1-4 and V is TRBV5-1; TRBD1 is a possible D gene (6 bases). V lost 4 bases, J lost 6 bases, and 16 bases lay in between. This CDR3 contains 15 residues. Per the germline V gene, CDR1 is SGHRS and CDR2 is YFSETQ. In nucleotides, the CDR3 is TGCGCCAGCAGCCTGGAAGGGGGAGGGTATGAAAAACTGTTTTTT. This codes for CASSLEGGGYEKLFF.